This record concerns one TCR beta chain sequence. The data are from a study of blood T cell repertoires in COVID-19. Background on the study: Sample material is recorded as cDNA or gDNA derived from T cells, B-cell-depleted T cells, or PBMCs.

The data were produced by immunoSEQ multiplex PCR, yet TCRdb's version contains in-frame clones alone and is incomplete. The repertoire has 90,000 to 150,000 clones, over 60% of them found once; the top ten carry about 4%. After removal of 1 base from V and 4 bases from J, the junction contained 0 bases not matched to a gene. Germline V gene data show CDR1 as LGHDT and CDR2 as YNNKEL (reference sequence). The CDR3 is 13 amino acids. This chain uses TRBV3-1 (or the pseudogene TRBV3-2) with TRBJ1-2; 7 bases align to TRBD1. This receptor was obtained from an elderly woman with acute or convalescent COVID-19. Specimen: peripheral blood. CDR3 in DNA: TGTGCCAGCAGCCAAGCAGGGGGCTATGGCTACACCTTC. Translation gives CASSQAGGYGYTF.